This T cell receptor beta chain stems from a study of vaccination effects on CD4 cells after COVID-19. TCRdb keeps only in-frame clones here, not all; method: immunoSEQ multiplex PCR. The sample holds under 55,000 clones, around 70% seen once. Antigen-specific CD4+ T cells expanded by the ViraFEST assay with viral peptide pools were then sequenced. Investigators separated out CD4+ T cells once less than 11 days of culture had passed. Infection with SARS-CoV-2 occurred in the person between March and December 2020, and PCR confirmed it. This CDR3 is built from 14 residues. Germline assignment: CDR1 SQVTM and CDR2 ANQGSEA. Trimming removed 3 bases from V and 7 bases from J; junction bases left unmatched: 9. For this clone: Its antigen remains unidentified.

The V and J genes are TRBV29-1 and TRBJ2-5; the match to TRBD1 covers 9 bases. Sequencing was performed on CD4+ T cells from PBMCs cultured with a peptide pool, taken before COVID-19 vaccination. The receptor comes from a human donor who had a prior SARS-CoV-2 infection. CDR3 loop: CSVEGDRAMGTQYF. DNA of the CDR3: TGCAGCGTTGAGGGGGACAGGGCGATGGGGACCCAGTACTTC.